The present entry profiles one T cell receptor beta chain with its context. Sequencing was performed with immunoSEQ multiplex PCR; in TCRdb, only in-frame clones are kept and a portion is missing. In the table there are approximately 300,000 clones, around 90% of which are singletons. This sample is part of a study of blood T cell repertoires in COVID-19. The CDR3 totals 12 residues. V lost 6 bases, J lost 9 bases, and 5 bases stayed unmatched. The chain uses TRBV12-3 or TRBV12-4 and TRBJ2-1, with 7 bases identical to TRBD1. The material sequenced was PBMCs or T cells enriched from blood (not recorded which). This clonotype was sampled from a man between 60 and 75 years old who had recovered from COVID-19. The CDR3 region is CASSRQGSEQFF. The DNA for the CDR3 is TGTGCCAGCAGCCGACAGGGTTCTGAGCAGTTCTTC.